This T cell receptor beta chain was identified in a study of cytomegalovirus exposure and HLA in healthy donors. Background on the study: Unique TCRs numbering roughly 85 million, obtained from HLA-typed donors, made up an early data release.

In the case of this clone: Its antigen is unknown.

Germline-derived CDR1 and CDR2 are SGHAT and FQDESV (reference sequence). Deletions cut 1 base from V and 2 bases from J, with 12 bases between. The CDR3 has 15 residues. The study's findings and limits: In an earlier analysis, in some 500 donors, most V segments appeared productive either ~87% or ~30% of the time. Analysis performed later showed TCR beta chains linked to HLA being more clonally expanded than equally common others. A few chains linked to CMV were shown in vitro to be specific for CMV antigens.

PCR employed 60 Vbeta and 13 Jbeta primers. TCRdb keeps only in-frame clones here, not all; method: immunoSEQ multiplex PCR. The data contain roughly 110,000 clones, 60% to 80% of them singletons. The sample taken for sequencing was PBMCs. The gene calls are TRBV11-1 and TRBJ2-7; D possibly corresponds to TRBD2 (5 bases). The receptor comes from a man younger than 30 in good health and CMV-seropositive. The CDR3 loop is CASSLDGEIAYEQYF. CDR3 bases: TGTGCCAGCAGCTTAGACGGGGAAATTGCCTACGAGCAGTACTTC.